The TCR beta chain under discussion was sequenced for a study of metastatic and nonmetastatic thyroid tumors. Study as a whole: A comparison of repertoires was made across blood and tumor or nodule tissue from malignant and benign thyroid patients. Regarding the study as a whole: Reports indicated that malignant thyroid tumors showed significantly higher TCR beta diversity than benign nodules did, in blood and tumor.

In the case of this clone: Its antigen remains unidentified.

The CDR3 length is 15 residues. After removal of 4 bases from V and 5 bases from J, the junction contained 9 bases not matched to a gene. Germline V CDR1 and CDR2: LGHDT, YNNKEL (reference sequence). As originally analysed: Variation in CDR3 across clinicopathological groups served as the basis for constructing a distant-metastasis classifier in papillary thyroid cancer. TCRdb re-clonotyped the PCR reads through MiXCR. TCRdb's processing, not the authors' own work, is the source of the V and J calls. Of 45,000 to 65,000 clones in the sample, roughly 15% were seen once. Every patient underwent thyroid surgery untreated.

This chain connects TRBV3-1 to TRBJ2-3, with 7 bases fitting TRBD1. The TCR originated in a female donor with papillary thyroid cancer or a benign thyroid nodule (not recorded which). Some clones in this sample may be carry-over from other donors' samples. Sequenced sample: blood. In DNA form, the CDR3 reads TGTGCCAGCAGCCTGAGACAGGGCAGAAAAGATACGCAGTATTTT. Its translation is CASSLRQGRKDTQYF.